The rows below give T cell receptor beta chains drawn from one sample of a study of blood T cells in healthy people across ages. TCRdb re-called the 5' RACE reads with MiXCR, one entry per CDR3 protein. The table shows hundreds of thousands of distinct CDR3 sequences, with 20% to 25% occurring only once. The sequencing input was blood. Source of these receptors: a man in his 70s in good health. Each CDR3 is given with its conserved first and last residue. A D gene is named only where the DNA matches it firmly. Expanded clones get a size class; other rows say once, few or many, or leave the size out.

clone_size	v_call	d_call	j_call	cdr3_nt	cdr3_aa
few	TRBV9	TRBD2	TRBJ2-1	TGTGCCAGCAGCCTTCGGCTAGCGGTTCACCCTAGCTCCTACAATGAGCAGTTCTTC	CASSLRLAVHPSSYNEQFF
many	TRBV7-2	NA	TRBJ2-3	TGTGCCAGCAGCCAACTTGGAGGAGATACGCAGTATTTT	CASSQLGGDTQYF
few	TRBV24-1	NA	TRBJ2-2	TGTGCCGTGAAGCGAGGGGCCGGGGAGCTGTTTTTT	CAVKRGAGELFF
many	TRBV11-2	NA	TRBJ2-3	TGTGCCAGCAGCTTCGGGGGCCCCCCCACAGATACGCAGTATTTT	CASSFGGPPTDTQYF
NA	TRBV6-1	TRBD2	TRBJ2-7	TGTGCCAGCACTGATAGCGGGAGCTACGAGCAGTACTTC	CASTDSGSYEQYF
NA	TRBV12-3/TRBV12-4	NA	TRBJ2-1	TGTGCCAGCAGTTTCGCGGTGACGGAGCAGTTCTTC	CASSFAVTEQFF
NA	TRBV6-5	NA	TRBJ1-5	TGTGCCAGCAGTTACGCAGGGCATGGTCAGCCCCAGCATTTT	CASSYAGHGQPQHF
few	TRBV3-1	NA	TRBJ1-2	TGTGCCAGCAGCCAAGGGGACCGGGTAACTAACTATGGCTACACCTTC	CASSQGDRVTNYGYTF
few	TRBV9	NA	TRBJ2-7	TGTGCCAGCAGCGTAGCCGGGGGCGGGAGTAGATACGAGCAGTACTTC	CASSVAGGGSRYEQYF
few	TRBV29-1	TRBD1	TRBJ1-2	TGCAGCGTACAGGGGACCGGAGGCTACACCTTC	CSVQGTGGYTF
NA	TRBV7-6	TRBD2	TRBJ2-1	TGTGCCAGCAGCTTAGCGTTGGCTAGCGGGAGTCTGAATGAGCAGTTCTTC	CASSLALASGSLNEQFF
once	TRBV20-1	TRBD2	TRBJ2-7	TGCAGTGCTACCCATAGCGGGAGGGCCGGAGAGCAGTACTTC	CSATHSGRAGEQYF
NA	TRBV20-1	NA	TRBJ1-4	TGCAGTGCTAGAAGGGGACACCCGCTTTTT	CSARRGHPLF
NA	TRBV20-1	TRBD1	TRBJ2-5	TGCAGTGCACGACAGGGGACGGAGACCCAGTACTTC	CSARQGTETQYF
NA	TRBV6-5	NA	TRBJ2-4	TGTGCCACGGGTGCACGAGCCAAAAACATTCAGTACTTC	CATGARAKNIQYF
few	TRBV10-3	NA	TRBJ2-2	TGTGCCATCAGTGACGTAGTTGGCACCGGGGAGCTGTTTTTT	CAISDVVGTGELFF
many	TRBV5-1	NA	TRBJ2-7	TGCGCCAGCAGCTTGGGAAACTACGAGCAGTACTTC	CASSLGNYEQYF
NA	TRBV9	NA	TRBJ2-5	TGTGCCAGCAGCGTAGGCGGATCGGCGGTTTTCCAAGAGACCCAGTACTTC	CASSVGGSAVFQETQYF
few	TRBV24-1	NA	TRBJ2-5	TGTGCCACCAGTGATCCTATACATGGAGAGACCCAGTACTTC	CATSDPIHGETQYF
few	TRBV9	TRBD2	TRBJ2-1	TGTGCCAGCACCGAGACTAGCGGGACAGGTGAGCAGTTCTTC	CASTETSGTGEQFF
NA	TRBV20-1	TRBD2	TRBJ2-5	TGCAGTGCTAGATTAGCGGGAGTAAGGGAGCAGTACTTC	CSARLAGVREQYF
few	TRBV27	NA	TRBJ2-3	TGTGCCAGCAGTTCCAAACTTGACTGGCGGGCGACCCTTGATACGCAGTATTTT	CASSSKLDWRATLDTQYF
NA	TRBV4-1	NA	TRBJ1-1	TGCGCCAGCAGCCAAGCGTTCAGGGAGAACACTGAAGCTTTCTTT	CASSQAFRENTEAFF
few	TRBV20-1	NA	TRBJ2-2	TGCAGTACCAGGGAGGCCGGGGAGCTGTTTTTT	CSTREAGELFF
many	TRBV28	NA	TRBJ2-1	TGTGCCAGCAGTTCCTTGGGGGGTCCCTACAATGAGCAGTTCTTC	CASSSLGGPYNEQFF
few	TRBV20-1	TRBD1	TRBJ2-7	TGCAGTGCTAGCCGGGACAGTACTTCCTACGAGCAGTACTTC	CSASRDSTSYEQYF
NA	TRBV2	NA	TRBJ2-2	TGTGCCAGCAGTGAGGATCCAGGGGCCATCACCGGGGAGCTGTTTTTT	CASSEDPGAITGELFF
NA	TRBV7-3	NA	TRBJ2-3	TGTGCCAGCAGCTTAAGCGCAACTAGCACAGATACGCAGTATTTT	CASSLSATSTDTQYF
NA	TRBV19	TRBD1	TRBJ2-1	TGTGCCAGTAAGGGGCAGGCAGGGGGCAATGAGCAGTTCTTC	CASKGQAGGNEQFF
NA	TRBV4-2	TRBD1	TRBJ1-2	TGTGCCAGCAGCCGAGGGACAGTATATGGCTACACCTTC	CASSRGTVYGYTF
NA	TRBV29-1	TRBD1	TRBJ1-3	TGCAGCGTTGAGCCGGGACAGGGTGGAAACACCATGTATTTT	CSVEPGQGGNTMYF
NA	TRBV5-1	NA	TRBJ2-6	TGCGCCAGCAGCTTAAGAGGATACGGGGCCAACGTCCTGACTTTC	CASSLRGYGANVLTF
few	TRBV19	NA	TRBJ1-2	TGTGCCAGTAGTCTCCCCAGGACAGCCTCGGCTAGCTATGGCTACACCTTC	CASSLPRTASASYGYTF
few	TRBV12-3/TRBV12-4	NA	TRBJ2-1	TGTGCCAGCAGTCCCCGGGGCGGGGGCCACTCCTACAATGAGCAGTTCTTC	CASSPRGGGHSYNEQFF
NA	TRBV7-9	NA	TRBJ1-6	TGTGCCAGCAGCGCGGGACCGGAGAATTCACCCCTCCACTTT	CASSAGPENSPLHF
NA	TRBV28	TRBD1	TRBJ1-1	TGTGCCAGCAGAGCACGACTTCGGGGGACAGCGAACACTGAAGCTTTCTTT	CASRARLRGTANTEAFF
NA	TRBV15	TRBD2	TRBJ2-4	TGTGCCACCAGCGGCGGGAGCTACGACATTCAGTACTTC	CATSGGSYDIQYF
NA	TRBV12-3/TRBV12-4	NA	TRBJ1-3	TGTGCCAGCAGCTGGGGGGGAAACACCATATATTTT	CASSWGGNTIYF
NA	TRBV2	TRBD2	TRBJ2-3	TGTGCCAGCTCAGGCCTAGCGGGAGATACGCAGTATTTT	CASSGLAGDTQYF
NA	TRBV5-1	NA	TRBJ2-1	TGCGCCAGCAGTCGGGACGCCGCCTACAATGAGCAGTTCTTC	CASSRDAAYNEQFF
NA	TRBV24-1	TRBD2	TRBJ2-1	TGTGCCACCAGTGATACTAGCGCCCGTAACAATGAGCAGTTCTTC	CATSDTSARNNEQFF
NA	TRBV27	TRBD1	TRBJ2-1	TGTGCCAGCAGTTTGGCCCGGGACAGGGCGCGAAATGAGCAGTTCTTC	CASSLARDRARNEQFF
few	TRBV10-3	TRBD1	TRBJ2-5	TGTGCCATCAGGGGGGACAGGGGTCAAGAGACCCAGTACTTC	CAIRGDRGQETQYF
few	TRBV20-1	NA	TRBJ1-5	TGCAGTGCTAGTCTCAAGAATCAGCCCCAGCATTTT	CSASLKNQPQHF
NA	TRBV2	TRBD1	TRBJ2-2	TGTGCCAGCTATATGAACGAGGCGACAGGGGGCGTGAACACCGGGGAGCTGTTTTTT	CASYMNEATGGVNTGELFF
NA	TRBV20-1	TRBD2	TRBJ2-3	TGCACGGGCGGGAGTGGGATAGATACGCAGTATTTT	CTGGSGIDTQYF
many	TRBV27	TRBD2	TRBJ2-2	TGTGCCAGCACTTTTTCAATCGGACTAGCGAAAAAAAATACCGGGGAGCTGTTTTTT	CASTFSIGLAKKNTGELFF
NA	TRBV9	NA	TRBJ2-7	TGTGCCAGCAGCGTAGACCCTAACCCGAACTACGAGCGGTACTTC	CASSVDPNPNYERYF